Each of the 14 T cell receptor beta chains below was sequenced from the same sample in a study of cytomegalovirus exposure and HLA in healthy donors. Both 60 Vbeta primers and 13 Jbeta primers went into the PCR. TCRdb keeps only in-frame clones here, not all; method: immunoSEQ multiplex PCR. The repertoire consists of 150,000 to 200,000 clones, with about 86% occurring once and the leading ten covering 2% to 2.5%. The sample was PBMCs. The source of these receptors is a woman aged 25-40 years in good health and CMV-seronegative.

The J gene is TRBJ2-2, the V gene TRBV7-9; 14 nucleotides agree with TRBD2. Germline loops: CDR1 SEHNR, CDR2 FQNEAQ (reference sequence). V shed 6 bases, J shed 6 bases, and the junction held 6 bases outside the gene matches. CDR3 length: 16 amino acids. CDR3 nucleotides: TGTGCCAGCAGGGAGACTAGCGGGGGGGCCTCCGGGGAGCTGTTTTTT. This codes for CASRETSGGASGELFF.

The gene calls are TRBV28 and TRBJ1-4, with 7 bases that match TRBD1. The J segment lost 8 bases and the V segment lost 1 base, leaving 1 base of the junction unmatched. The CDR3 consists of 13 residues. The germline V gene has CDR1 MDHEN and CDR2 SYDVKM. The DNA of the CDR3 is TGTGCCAGCAGTTTATCGGACAGGGAAAAACTGTTTTTT. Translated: CASSLSDREKLFF.

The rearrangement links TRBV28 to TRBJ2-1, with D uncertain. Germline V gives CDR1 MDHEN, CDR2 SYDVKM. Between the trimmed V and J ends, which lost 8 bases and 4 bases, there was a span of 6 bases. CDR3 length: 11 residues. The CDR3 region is CASGLYNEQFF. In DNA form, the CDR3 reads TGTGCCAGCGGGCTTTACAATGAGCAGTTCTTC.

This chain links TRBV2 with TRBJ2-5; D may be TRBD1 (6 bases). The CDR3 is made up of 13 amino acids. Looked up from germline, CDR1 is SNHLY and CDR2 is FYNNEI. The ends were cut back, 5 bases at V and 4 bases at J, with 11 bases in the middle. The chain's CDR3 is CASSPGARETQYF. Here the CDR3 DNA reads TGTGCCAGCAGTCCAGGGGCGCGAGAGACCCAGTACTTC.

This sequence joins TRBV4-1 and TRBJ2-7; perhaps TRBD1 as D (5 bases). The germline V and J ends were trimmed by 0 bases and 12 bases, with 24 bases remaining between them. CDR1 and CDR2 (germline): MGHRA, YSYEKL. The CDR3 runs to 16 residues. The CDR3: CASSQDPGPPPPDRYF. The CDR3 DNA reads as TGCGCCAGCAGCCAAGACCCAGGGCCCCCGCCGCCGGACCGGTACTTC.

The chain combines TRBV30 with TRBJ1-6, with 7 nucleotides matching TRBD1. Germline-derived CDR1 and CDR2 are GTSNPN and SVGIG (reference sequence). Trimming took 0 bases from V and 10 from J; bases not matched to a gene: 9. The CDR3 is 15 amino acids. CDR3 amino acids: CAWSVRGQGESPLHF. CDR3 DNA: TGTGCCTGGAGTGTACGGGGCCAGGGGGAATCACCCCTCCACTTT.

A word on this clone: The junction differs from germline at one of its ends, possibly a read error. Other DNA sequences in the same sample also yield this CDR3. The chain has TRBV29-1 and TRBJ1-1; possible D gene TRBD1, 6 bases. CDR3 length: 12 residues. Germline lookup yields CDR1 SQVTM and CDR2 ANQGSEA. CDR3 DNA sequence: TGCAGCGTTCTGGCAGGGGACACTGAAGCTTTTTTT. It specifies CSVLAGDTEAFF.

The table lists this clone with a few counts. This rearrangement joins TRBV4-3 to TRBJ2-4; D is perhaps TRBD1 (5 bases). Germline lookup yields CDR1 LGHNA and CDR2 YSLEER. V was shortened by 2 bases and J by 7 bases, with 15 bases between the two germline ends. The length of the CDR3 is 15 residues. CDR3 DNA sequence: TGCGCCAGCAGCCAACTTTTAGGGGTTGTGAACATTCAGTACTTC. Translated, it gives CASSQLLGVVNIQYF.

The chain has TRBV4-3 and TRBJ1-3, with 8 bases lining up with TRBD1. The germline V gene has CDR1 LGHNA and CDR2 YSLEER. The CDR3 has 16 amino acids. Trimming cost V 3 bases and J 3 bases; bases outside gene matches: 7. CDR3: CASSQSRGRLGNTIYF. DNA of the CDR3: TGCGCCAGCAGCCAGAGCAGGGGGCGCCTTGGAAACACCATATATTTT.

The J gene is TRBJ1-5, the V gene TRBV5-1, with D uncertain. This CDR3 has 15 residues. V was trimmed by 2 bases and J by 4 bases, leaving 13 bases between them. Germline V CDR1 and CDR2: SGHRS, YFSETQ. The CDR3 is CASSFTSAPNQPQHF. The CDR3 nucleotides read TGCGCCAGCAGCTTCACCAGCGCACCAAATCAGCCCCAGCATTTT.

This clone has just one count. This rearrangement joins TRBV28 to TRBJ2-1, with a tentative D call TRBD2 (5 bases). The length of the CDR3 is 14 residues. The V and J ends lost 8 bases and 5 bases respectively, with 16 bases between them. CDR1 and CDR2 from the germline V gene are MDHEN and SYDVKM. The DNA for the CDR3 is TGTGCCAGCCTCCTCTCCGGGGTCCACAATGAGCAGTTCTTC. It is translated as CASLLSGVHNEQFF.

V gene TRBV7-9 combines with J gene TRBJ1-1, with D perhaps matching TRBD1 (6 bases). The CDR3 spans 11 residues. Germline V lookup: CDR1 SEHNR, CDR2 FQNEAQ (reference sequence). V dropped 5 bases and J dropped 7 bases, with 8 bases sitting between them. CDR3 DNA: TGTGCCAGCAGCCAGGGGTTTGAAGCTTTCTTT. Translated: CASSQGFEAFF.

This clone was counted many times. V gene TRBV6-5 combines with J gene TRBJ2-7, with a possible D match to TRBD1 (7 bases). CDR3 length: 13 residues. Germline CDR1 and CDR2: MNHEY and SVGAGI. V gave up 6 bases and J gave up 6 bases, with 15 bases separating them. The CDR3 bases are TGTGCCAGCAGCCCGACAGGGAGGACCGAGCAGTACTTC. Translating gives CASSPTGRTEQYF.

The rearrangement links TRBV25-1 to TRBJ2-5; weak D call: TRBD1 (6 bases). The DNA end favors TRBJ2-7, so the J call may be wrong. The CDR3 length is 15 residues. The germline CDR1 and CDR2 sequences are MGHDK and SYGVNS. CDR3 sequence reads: CASSGSKGVTYEQYF. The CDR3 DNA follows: TGTGCCAGCAGTGGCAGTAAGGGGGTCACCTACGAGCAGTACTTC.